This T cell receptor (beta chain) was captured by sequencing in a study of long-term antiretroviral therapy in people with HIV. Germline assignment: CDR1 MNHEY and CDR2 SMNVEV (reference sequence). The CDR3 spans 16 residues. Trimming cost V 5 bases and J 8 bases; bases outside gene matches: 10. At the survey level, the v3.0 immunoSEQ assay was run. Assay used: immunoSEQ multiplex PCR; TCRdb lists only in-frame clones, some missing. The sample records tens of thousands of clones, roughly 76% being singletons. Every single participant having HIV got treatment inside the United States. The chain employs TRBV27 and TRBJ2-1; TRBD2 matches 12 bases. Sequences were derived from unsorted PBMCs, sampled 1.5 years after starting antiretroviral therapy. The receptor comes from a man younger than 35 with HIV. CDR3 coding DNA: TGTGCCAGCAGTGATCGACTAGCGGGAGCTATCGATGAGCAGTTCTTC. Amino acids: CASSDRLAGAIDEQFF.